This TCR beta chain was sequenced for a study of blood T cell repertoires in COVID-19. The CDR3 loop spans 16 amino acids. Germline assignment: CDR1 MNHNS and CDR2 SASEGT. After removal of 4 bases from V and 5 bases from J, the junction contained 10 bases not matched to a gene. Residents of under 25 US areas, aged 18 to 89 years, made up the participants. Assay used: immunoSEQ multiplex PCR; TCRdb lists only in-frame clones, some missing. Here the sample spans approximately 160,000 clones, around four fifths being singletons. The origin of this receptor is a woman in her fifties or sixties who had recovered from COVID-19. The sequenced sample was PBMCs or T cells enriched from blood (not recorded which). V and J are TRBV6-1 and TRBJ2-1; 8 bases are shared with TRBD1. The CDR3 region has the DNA TGTGCCAGCAGTGTGACAGGGGCGTTAGGGAACAATGAGCAGTTCTTC. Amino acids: CASSVTGALGNNEQFF.